This TCR beta chain comes out of a study of blood T cell repertoires in COVID-19. For the study at large: Samples of COVID-19 (acute and convalescent) were obtained from the United States, Italy and Spain. Sample material is recorded as cDNA or gDNA derived from T cells, B-cell-depleted T cells, or PBMCs.

In the original processing: Reference gene primer amplification gave estimated nucleated cell counts. Sequenced by immunoSEQ multiplex PCR; TCRdb stores in-frame clones only, minus some. V and J calls and clone size are copied from that table; D and trimming were computed from the DNA. Of roughly 380,000 clones in the sample, around nine tenths are singletons; the top ten hold around 1.5%. V lost 3 bases and J 11 bases, leaving 10 bases between the germline ends. This CDR3 is 11 amino acids long. Germline V lookup: CDR1 SGDLS, CDR2 YYNGEE. Those enrolled in Seattle joined during active infection and were followed longitudinally afterward.

The chain couples TRBV9 to TRBJ2-3; D might be TRBD1 (6 bases). The clonotype originates from a woman in her 40s with COVID-19, enrolled during active disease. Input material: peripheral blood. CDR3 residues: CASSGRQEQYF. DNA for the CDR3: TGTGCCAGCAGCGGGCGACAGGAGCAGTATTTT.